This T cell receptor (beta chain) was retrieved from a study of a mutant IDH1 vaccine in newly diagnosed glioma. About this clone itself: The antigen is undetermined.

General study findings and limits: No link was apparently found between pseudoprogression and changes in top peripheral T cell clonotypes. Among patients, about 94% showed immune responses induced by the vaccine.

Time point defined: week 23, last vaccination. Vaccination comprised doses that each held 300 ug of mutant IDH1 20-mer peptide, plus topical imiquimod. Germline V gene data show CDR1 as PRHDT and CDR2 as FYEKMQ (reference sequence). Trimming cost V 6 bases and J 7 bases; bases outside gene matches: 14. The CDR3 has 15 residues. Libraries were prepared by immunoSEQ multiplex PCR; TCRdb keeps only in-frame clonotypes and omits some of them. Among tens of thousands of clones listed, roughly 81% were seen once. This TCR derives from a middle-aged woman with glioma. Some clones in this sample may be carry-over from other donors' samples. The material was PBMCs, obtained from a glioma patient whose treatment included an IDH1 peptide vaccine. The rearrangement uses TRBV13 and TRBJ1-2, with 7 bases fitting TRBD1. CDR3 sequence reads: CASSSSHRGLSGYTF. The CDR3 nucleotides read TGTGCCAGCAGTTCGTCTCACAGGGGACTCTCTGGCTACACCTTC.